This TCR beta chain derives from a study of Graves' ophthalmopathy and Graves' hyperthyroidism (dated by TCRdb to 2016 to 2018). About the full investigation: Peripheral blood was collected at initial diagnosis, prior to any treatment. The study used signatures of the TCR beta repertoire to tell Graves' ophthalmopathy apart from Graves' hyperthyroidism and to predict which patients would progress to ophthalmopathy. In total, approximately 130 blood samples were TCR-sequenced: some 43 ophthalmopathy, about 75 hyperthyroidism and roughly 17 hyperthyroidism-to-ophthalmopathy patients. Following sampling, methimazole starting at 30 mg daily was administered to hyperthyroidism patients, and high-dose intravenous methylprednisolone was administered to ophthalmopathy patients. In more than 5 hyperthyroidism patients, the T-cell repertoire of thyroid tissue was compared with the T-cell repertoire of blood. For independent validation, a separate cohort was made up of 18 to 20 hyperthyroidism patients plus 17 patients who later progressed from hyperthyroidism to ophthalmopathy. To explore V-J signatures that separate ophthalmopathy from hyperthyroidism, a discovery set of approximately 100 patients was enrolled, consisting of about 45 with ophthalmopathy and about 60 with stable hyperthyroidism.

For repertoire sequencing, the TCR beta CDR3 regions were amplified from RNA transcripts. The first round of RT-PCR was done with HTBI primers and the Qiagen OneStep RT-PCR kit, and was followed by a second round of multiplex PCR, then size selection and purification. Libraries were sequenced on an Illumina HiSeq2000 using paired-end 100 bp reads. In the original analysis: Reads were processed with SOAPnuke, discarding reads with adapters, uncalled bases, mean Phred below 15, or no exact constant-primer or identifier match. High-quality paired reads were merged with COPE v1.2.5. Clonotypes were defined as unique nucleotide sequences and were aligned to IMGT TRB V, D and J references using MiTCR v1.1. Only V-J combinations with frequency above 0.0001 were analysed, covering approximately 99% of repertoires. For each V-J combination, a TCR clonal expansion and chaos score was defined as the ratio of F50 clonal expansion to chaos observed in the TCRdist matrix. Features were reduced by Welch's t-statistics and random forest to more than 10 V-J combinations, which fed a naive Bayes classifier. The similarity between thyroid and blood repertoires was quantified using the Morisita-Horn index. TCRdb trimmed public reads at Q25 via fastp, called clones via MiXCR and kept in-frame beta chains. Each CDR3 protein appears once, grouped with its most common genes and DNA. The V and J calls reflect TCRdb's pipeline rather than the authors' work. The sample includes under 350,000 distinct CDR3 sequences, with about a sixth observed a single time. 9% to 15% of the sample lies in the top ten.

This clonotype has a count of ten or more. No cognate antigen has been identified for it. Qualities for individual bases were not recorded, and no much larger clone is one base off. V drops 6 bases and J drops 0 bases, leaving 12 bases in between. There are 15 amino acids in the CDR3, from cysteine to phenylalanine inclusive. The kept DNA is CDR3 alone, 45 bases in frame from the first base. The research as a whole found: No statistical method was used to predetermine the sample size, and group allocation was not hidden from the investigators. Most expanded thyroid clonotypes with a frequency above 0.001 also appeared in blood, which suggests that blood repertoires may reflect the immune response in the thyroid. In cross-validation, the 13-signature model distinguished ophthalmopathy from stable hyperthyroidism with 87.88% sensitivity and about 81% specificity, while in the test set the corresponding values were about 80% and 75%. In validation, the model predicted ophthalmopathy progression with less than 71% sensitivity and 72.22% specificity; some 13 predicted patients were CT-confirmed with GO in a median of approximately 6.5 months.

Patients with ophthalmopathy had moderately to severely active disease, with a Clinical Activity Score of 3 or more, a NOSPECS grade of 4 or more, and a disease duration of less than 3 months. Patients with other autoimmune diseases, uncontrolled infections, pregnancy or lactation were excluded. Clinical symptoms, serum thyroxine, TRAb, thyroid ultrasound and orbital computed tomography formed the basis of the diagnosis. Ficoll-Paque density gradient centrifugation was used to isolate PBMCs from about 9.4 ml of fresh peripheral blood. Total RNA was extracted with Trizol reagent and quality-checked on an Agilent 2100 Bioanalyzer.

The clonotype originates from an adult man with Graves' ophthalmopathy. Source material: peripheral blood. The chain employs TRBV12-3 or TRBV12-4 and TRBJ1-5; no D gene call is confident. The sequenced DNA is TGTGCCAGCAGCAACGACGGCAATAGCAATCAGCCCCAGCATTTT. This is translated as CASSNDGNSNQPQHF.